The 7 T cell receptor beta chains presented below share a single source sample, sequenced in a study of OX40 agonist ivuxolimab in advanced cancers. The table came from immunoSEQ multiplex PCR; TCRdb's copy has only in-frame clones and leaves some out. Of 60,000 to 70,000 clones listed, roughly 87% are singletons. The sequencing used CD4+ or CD8+ T cells sorted from blood, collected in a trial of the OX40 agonist ivuxolimab. All receptors derive from an adult with an advanced solid tumor such as melanoma, head and neck, liver or kidney cancer.

This chain connects TRBV29-1 to TRBJ1-2; no reliable D call. Germline V gene sequence: CDR1 SQVTM, CDR2 ANQGSEA. The CDR3 is 10 residues long. V was cut by 4 bases and J by 8 bases, with 8 bases left in between. The CDR3 nucleotides read TGCAGCGTTGGGCTTGAAGGCTACACCTTC. This sequence encodes CSVGLEGYTF.

The chain combines TRBV19 with TRBJ2-1, with 12 bases lining up with TRBD2. The CDR3 has 15 residues. Germline V CDR1 and CDR2: LNHDA, SQIVND (reference sequence). With V trimmed by 6 bases and J by 9 bases, 9 bases remained unmatched. The DNA of the CDR3 is TGTGCCAGTAGAAAGACTAGCGGGAGTTTAGTTGAGCAGTTCTTC. It is translated as CASRKTSGSLVEQFF.

This rearrangement joins TRBV18 to TRBJ1-1; no clear D. CDR1 KGHSH and CDR2 LQKENI come from the germline V gene. This CDR3 has 14 amino acids. Trimming removed 2 bases at V and 3 bases at J, with 10 bases between. In DNA, the CDR3 is TGTGCCAGCTCACCAGTAAGGGCGGACACTGAAGCTTTCTTT. Translating it yields CASSPVRADTEAFF.

The chain couples TRBV28 to TRBJ1-2; 9 bases align to TRBD1. Germline V lookup: CDR1 MDHEN, CDR2 SYDVKM. The CDR3 totals 15 residues. V shed 3 bases and J 4 bases; nucleotides not matched to a gene: 6. The CDR3 nucleotides read TGTGCCAGCAGTTTGGGACAGGGAAAGGCCTATGGCTACACCTTC. The encoded protein is CASSLGQGKAYGYTF.

The chain employs TRBV10-1 and TRBJ1-1; D gene uncertain. V lost 4 bases to trimming and J lost 5 bases, with 11 bases between them. Germline CDR1 and CDR2: WNHNN and SYGVQD (reference sequence). This CDR3 is built from 13 residues. The CDR3 here is CASSVSYGTEAFF. CDR3 DNA sequence: TGCGCCAGCAGTGTGTCCTATGGAACTGAAGCTTTCTTT.

The rearrangement links TRBV7-9 to TRBJ2-2; 9 nucleotides match TRBD1. The CDR3 extends over 19 amino acids. Germline V gene data show CDR1 as SEHNR and CDR2 as FQNEAQ (reference sequence). V trimming: 4 bases; J trimming: 5 bases; junction bases outside the gene matches: 17. The CDR3 DNA reads TGTGCCAGCAGCTCTAATAATCGCTTGAACAGGGGGCTTACCGGGGAGCTGTTTTTT. Protein sequence: CASSSNNRLNRGLTGELFF. The variable domain in full, completed from reference TRBV7-9 and TRBJ2-2, reads DTGVSQNPRHKITKRGQNVTFRCDPISEHNRLYWYRQTLGQGPEFLTYFQNEAQLEKSRLLSDRFSAERPKGSFSTLEIQRTEQGDSAMYLCASSSNNRLNRGLTGELFFGEGSRLTVL.

The chain couples TRBV30 to TRBJ2-1, with D possibly TRBD2 on 6 matching bases. In germline, CDR1 is GTSNPN, CDR2 SVGIG (reference sequence). The CDR3 has 15 amino acids. V gave up 2 bases and J gave up 4 bases, with 15 bases separating them. The CDR3 here is CAWSIGLSGYNEQFF. The CDR3 DNA sequence: TGTGCCTGGAGTATCGGACTAAGCGGTTACAATGAGCAGTTCTTC.